The 19 T cell receptor beta chains in this list originate from one sample, sequenced in a study of T cell changes during pregnancy in multiple sclerosis. Sequencing was performed with immunoSEQ multiplex PCR; in TCRdb, only in-frame clones are kept and a portion is missing. The data show under 50,000 clones, with about 91% seen just once and approximately 0.41% held by the top ten. The input for sequencing was CD4+ T cells from peripheral blood mononuclear cells, taken in the second trimester of pregnancy. Source of these receptors: a female donor in good health, enrolled as a control in a pregnancy study.

The chain links TRBV6-1 to TRBJ2-1; TRBD1 agrees at 10 bases. The CDR3 spans 14 residues. V shed 7 bases and J 10 bases; nucleotides not matched to a gene: 10. CDR1 and CDR2 from the germline V gene are MNHNS and SASEGT. CDR3 bases: TGTGCCAGCAATAACCGGGACAGGGGATCGGAGCAGTTCTTC. This encodes CASNNRDRGSEQFF.

The rearrangement links TRBV18 to TRBJ1-5; possible D gene TRBD1, 6 bases. V was trimmed by 3 bases and J by 5 bases, leaving 8 bases between them. CDR3 length: 13 residues. In germline, CDR1 is KGHSH, CDR2 LQKENI. CDR3 nucleotides: TGTGCCAGCTCACCGGACAGTTATCAGCCCCAGCATTTT. Residues: CASSPDSYQPQHF.

CDR3 nucleotide sequence: TGTGCCATCGGCCCCCCGGGAAACACTGAAGCTTTCTTT. Amino acid sequence: CAIGPPGNTEAFF. This sequence joins TRBV10-3 and TRBJ1-1, with D hard to call. The germline gives CDR1 ENHRY, CDR2 SYGVKD. The CDR3 totals 13 residues. V was trimmed by 8 bases and J by 2 bases, leaving 12 bases between them.

The J gene is TRBJ1-1, the V gene TRBV7-2, with D tentatively TRBD1 (6 bases). Germline-derived CDR1 and CDR2 are SGHTA and FQGNSA. Trimming shortened V by 5 bases and J by 4 bases, and 8 bases separated the two germline ends. The CDR3 is 12 residues long. In DNA form, the CDR3 reads TGTGCCAGCAGCCAGGGGACCACTGAAGCTTTCTTT. The encoded protein is CASSQGTTEAFF.

The J gene is TRBJ2-3, the V gene TRBV9, with 11 nucleotides matching TRBD2. In germline, CDR1 is SGDLS, CDR2 YYNGEE. The CDR3 length is 15 residues. J was trimmed by 4 bases and V by 0 bases; bases with no gene match: 1. CDR3 in amino acids: CASSVVAGGPDTQYF. The CDR3 nucleotides are TGTGCCAGCAGCGTAGTAGCGGGGGGGCCAGATACGCAGTATTTT. Using reference TRBV9 and TRBJ2-3 for the parts outside the CDR3, the full variable domain is DSGVTQTPKHLITATGQRVTLRCSPRSGDLSVYWYQQSLDQGLQFLIQYYNGEERAKGNILERFSAQQFPDLHSELNLSSLELGDSALYFCASSVVAGGPDTQYFGPGTRLTVL.

The V and J genes are TRBV4-1 and TRBJ2-4; TRBD2 is a possible D gene (7 bases). Germline CDR1 and CDR2: MGHRA and YSYEKL. This CDR3 is 18 amino acids long. V lost 2 bases to trimming and J lost 8 bases, with 25 bases between them. The CDR3 DNA reads as TGCGCCAGCAGCCAATCACCCTTGGGGGCCCGACGGGGGGACATTCAGTACTTC. The encoded protein is CASSQSPLGARRGDIQYF.

This rearrangement joins TRBV30 to TRBJ1-1; 10 positions match TRBD1. V shed 4 bases, J shed 0 bases, and the junction held 5 bases outside the gene matches. From germline, CDR1 is GTSNPN and CDR2 SVGIG (reference sequence). The CDR3 is 15 amino acids. CDR3 in DNA: TGTGCCTGGATAGGGACAGGGGCCATGAACACTGAAGCTTTCTTT. Translation gives CAWIGTGAMNTEAFF.

This clone was recorded only once. The chain couples TRBV7-2 to TRBJ1-4; D is ambiguous. Germline V gene data show CDR1 as SGHTA and CDR2 as FQGNSA. V shed 0 bases and J shed 5 bases, with 13 bases lying between them. The CDR3 length is 16 residues. The CDR3 DNA follows: TGTGCCAGCAGCTTAGCAGGGAGCCCCACCAATGAAAAACTGTTTTTT. Its translation: CASSLAGSPTNEKLFF. Together with reference TRBV7-2 and TRBJ1-4, the CDR3 gives the full variable domain: GAGVSQSPSNKVTEKGKDVELRCDPISGHTALYWYRQSLGQGLEFLIYFQGNSAPDKSGLPSDRFSAERTGGSVSTLTIQRTQQEDSAVYLCASSLAGSPTNEKLFFGSGTQLSVL.

V gene TRBV7-2 combines with J gene TRBJ2-5, with TRBD2 identical over 10 bases. Losses at the gene ends were 7 bases for V and 8 bases for J; bases not matched to a gene: 16. The CDR3 spans 16 residues. Germline V lookup: CDR1 SGHTA, CDR2 FQGNSA. CDR3 nucleotides: TGTGCCAGCACCTGGGGTAGCGGGGGGACCTCAGTCACCCAGTACTTC. Residues: CASTWGSGGTSVTQYF.

This rearrangement joins TRBV7-2 to TRBJ1-4, with 8 bases matching TRBD1. The CDR3 totals 15 residues. Germline loops: CDR1 SGHTA, CDR2 FQGNSA. V dropped 3 bases and J dropped 4; count of bases not matched to a gene: 4. CDR3 protein: CASSFGQGYNEKLFF. For the CDR3, the DNA is TGTGCCAGCAGCTTCGGACAGGGATATAATGAAAAACTGTTTTTT.

This clone was observed once. This chain joins TRBV6-1 and TRBJ2-1, with D possibly matching TRBD2 (5 bases). CDR3 length equals 12 residues. The V end lost 8 bases, the J end lost 8 bases, and 13 bases lay between the germline ends. Germline-derived CDR1 and CDR2 are MNHNS and SASEGT. The CDR3 region has the DNA TGTGCCAGCCAATCTGACGGGGATGAGCAGTTCTTC. It yields the protein CASQSDGDEQFF.

The chain has TRBV4-3 and TRBJ2-7; TRBD1 aligns across 9 bases. The CDR3 loop spans 16 amino acids. In germline, CDR1 is LGHNA, CDR2 YSLEER. Unmatched junction bases numbered 8, after V lost 1 base and J lost 4 bases. CDR3: CASSQVVGTGFYEQYF. The CDR3 DNA is TGCGCCAGCAGCCAAGTTGTGGGGACAGGGTTTTACGAGCAGTACTTC.

This chain uses TRBV5-1 with TRBJ1-2, with 7 bases matching TRBD1. The V gene end was trimmed by 4 bases and the J gene end by 1 base; junction bases not matched to a gene: 10. The CDR3 has 16 residues. In germline, CDR1 is SGHRS, CDR2 YFSETQ. The CDR3 protein is CASSRSGTDSNYGYTF. The CDR3 coding sequence is TGCGCCAGCAGCCGCTCCGGGACAGATAGTAACTATGGCTACACCTTC.

The V call is TRBV19, the J call TRBJ1-1; no firm D call. This CDR3 region has 16 residues. CDR1 is LNHDA, CDR2 SQIVND, per germline (reference sequence). V gave up 7 bases and J gave up 0 bases, with 18 bases separating them. The CDR3 DNA sequence: TGTGCCAGTATCCGCGGAGGTGGTTTCTTGAACACTGAAGCTTTCTTT. This codes for CASIRGGGFLNTEAFF.

The chain couples TRBV7-2 to TRBJ2-5; D is unclear. The ends were cut back, 1 base at V and 0 bases at J, with 6 bases in the middle. Germline lookup yields CDR1 SGHTA and CDR2 FQGNSA. The length of the CDR3 is 14 residues. The CDR3 here is CASSLEAYQETQYF. The CDR3 nucleotides read TGTGCCAGCAGCTTAGAAGCGTACCAAGAGACCCAGTACTTC.

V is TRBV30 and J is TRBJ1-1, with D possibly TRBD1 on 6 matching bases. The CDR3 has 16 residues. Germline loops: CDR1 GTSNPN, CDR2 SVGIG (reference sequence). V was shortened by 3 bases and J by 1 base, with 18 bases between the two germline ends. This CDR3 is CAWSLQRGAPNTEAFF. CDR3 nucleotide sequence: TGTGCCTGGAGCTTGCAACGGGGGGCCCCGAACACTGAAGCTTTCTTT.

This clone appeared a single time. The V gene is TRBV9, the J gene TRBJ1-3, with unresolved D. Trimming removed 2 bases from V and 0 bases from J, with 12 bases in between. Germline lookup yields CDR1 SGDLS and CDR2 YYNGEE. This CDR3 is 16 amino acids long. The CDR3, as DNA: TGTGCCAGCAGCGTCCGAGGGCCCGACTCTGGAAACACCATATATTTT. Translation: CASSVRGPDSGNTIYF.

V usage is TRBV19 and J usage is TRBJ2-2, with unresolved D. Germline CDR1 and CDR2: LNHDA and SQIVND (reference sequence). The CDR3 loop spans 18 amino acids. Trimming removed 10 bases at V and 4 bases at J, with 28 bases between. The CDR3 spells CATSDNFRRGLGTGELFF. The CDR3 coding sequence is TGTGCCACCTCCGATAACTTCAGGCGTGGGTTGGGCACCGGGGAGCTGTTTTTT.

CDR3 bases: TGCGCCAGCAGCTTTATGTCGGGTAACAATAACTATGGCTACACCTTC. This codes for CASSFMSGNNNYGYTF. The rearrangement links TRBV4-3 to TRBJ1-2; D not certain. Trimming left V 5 bases short and J 1 base short, with 17 bases between. Germline CDR1 LGHNA, CDR2 YSLEER. The CDR3 loop spans 16 amino acids.